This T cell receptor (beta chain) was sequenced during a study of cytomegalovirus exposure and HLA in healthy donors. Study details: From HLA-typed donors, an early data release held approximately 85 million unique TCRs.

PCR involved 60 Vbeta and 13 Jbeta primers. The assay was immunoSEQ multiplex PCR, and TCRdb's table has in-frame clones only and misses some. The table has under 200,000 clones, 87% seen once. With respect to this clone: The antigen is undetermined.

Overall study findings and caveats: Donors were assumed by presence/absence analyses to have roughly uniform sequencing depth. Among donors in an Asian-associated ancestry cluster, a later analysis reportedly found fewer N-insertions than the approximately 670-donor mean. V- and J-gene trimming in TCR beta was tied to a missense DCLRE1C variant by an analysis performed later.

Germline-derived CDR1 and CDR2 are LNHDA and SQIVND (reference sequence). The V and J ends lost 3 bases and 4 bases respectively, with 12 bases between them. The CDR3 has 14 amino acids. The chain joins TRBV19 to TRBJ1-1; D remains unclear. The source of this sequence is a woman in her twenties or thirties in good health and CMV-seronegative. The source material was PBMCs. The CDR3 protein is CASSIRGLATEAFF. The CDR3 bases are TGTGCCAGTAGTATTCGGGGATTGGCCACTGAAGCTTTCTTT.